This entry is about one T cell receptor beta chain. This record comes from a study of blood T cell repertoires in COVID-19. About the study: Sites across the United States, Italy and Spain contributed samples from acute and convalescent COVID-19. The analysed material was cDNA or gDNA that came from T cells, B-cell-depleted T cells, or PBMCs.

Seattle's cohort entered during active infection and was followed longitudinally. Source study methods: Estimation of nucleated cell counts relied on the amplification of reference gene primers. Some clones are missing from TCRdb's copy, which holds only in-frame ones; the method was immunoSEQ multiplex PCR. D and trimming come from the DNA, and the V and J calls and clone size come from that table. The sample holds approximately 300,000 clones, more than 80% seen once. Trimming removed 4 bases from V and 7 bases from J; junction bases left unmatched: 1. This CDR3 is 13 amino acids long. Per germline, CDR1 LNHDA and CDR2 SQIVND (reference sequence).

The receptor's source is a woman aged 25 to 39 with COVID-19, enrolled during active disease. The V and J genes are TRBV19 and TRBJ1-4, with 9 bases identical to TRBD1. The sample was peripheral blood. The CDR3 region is CASSKDRGEKLFF. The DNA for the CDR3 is TGTGCCAGTAGTAAGGACAGGGGTGAAAAACTGTTTTTT.